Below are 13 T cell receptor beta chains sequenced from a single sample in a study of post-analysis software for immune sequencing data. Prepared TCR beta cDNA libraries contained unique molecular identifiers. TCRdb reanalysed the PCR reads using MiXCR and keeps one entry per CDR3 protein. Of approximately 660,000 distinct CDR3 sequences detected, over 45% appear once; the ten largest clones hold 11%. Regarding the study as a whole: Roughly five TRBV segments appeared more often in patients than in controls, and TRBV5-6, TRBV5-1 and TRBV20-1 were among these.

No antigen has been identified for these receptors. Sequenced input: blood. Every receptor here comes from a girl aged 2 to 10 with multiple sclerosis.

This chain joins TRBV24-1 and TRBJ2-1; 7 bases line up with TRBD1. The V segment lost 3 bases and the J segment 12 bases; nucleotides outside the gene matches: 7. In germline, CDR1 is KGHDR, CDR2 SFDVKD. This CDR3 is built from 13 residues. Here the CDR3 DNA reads TGTGCCACCAGTGATCGTGCACAGGGGTGGCAGTTCTTC. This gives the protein CATSDRAQGWQFF.

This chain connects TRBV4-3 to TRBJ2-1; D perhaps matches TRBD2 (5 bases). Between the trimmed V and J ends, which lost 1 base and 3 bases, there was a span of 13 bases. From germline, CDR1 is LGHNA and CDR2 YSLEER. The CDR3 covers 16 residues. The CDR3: CASSQVGGRIYNEQFF. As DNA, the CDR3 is TGCGCCAGCAGCCAAGTCGGCGGGCGGATCTACAATGAGCAGTTCTTC.

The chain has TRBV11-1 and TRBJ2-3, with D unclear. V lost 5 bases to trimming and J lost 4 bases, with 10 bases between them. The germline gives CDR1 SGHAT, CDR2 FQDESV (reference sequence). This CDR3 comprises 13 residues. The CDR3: CASSAVTADTQYF. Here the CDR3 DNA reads TGTGCCAGCAGCGCCGTAACGGCAGATACGCAGTATTTT.

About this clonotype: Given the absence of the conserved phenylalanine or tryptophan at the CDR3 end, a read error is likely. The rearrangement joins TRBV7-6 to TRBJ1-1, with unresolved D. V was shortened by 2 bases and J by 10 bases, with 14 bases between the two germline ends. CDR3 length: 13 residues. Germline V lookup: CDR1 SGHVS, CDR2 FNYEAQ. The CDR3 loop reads CASSLNKGRGAFC. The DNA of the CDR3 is TGTGCCAGCAGCTTAAATAAGGGTAGAGGAGCTTTCTGT.

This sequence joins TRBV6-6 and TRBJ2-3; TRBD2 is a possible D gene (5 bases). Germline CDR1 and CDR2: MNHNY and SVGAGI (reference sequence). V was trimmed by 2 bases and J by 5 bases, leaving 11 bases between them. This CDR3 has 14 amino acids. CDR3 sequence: CASSYSGEGDTQYF. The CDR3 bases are TGTGCCAGCAGTTACAGCGGAGAAGGAGATACGCAGTATTTT.

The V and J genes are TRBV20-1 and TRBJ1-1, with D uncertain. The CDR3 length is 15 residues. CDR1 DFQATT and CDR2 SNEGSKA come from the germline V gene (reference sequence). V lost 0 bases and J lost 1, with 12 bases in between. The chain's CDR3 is CSARDVEQQNTEAFF. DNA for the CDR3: TGCAGTGCTAGAGATGTAGAACAGCAGAACACTGAAGCTTTCTTT.

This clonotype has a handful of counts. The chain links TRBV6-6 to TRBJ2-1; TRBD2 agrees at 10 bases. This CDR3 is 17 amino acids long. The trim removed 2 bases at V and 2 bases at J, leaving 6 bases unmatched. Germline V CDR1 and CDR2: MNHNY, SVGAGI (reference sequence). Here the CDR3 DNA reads TGTGCCAGCAGTTACCCGGTAGCGGGAGGAGCCTACAATGAGCAGTTCTTC. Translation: CASSYPVAGGAYNEQFF.

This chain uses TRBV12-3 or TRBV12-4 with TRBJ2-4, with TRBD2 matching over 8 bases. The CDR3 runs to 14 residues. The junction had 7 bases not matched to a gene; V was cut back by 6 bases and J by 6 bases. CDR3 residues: CASSPGREGNIQYF. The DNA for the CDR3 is TGTGCCAGCAGCCCCGGACGGGAGGGAAACATTCAGTACTTC.

In nucleotides, the CDR3 is TGTGCCAGCGGACCGGACAGGACGAATAGCACAGATACGCAGTATTTT. Encoded protein: CASGPDRTNSTDTQYF. The chain combines TRBV21-1 with TRBJ2-3; TRBD1 was called by the table and not checked on the DNA. TRBV21-1 is deemed a pseudogene. The CDR3 loop spans 16 amino acids.

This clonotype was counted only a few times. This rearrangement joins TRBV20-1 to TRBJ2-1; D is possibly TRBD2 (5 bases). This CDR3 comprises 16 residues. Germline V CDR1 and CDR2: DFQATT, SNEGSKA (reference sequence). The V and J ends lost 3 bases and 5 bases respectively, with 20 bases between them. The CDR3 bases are TGCAGTGCTAGCCCCCTGGCTAGCCTCCTTAACAATGAGCAGTTCTTC. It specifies CSASPLASLLNNEQFF.

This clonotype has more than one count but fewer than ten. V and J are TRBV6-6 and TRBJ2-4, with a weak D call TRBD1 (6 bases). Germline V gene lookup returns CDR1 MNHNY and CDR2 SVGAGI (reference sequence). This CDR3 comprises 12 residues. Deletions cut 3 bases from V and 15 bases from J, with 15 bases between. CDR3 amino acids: CASSYLTGLRYF. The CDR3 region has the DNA TGTGCCAGCAGTTATCTTACAGGGCTGCGGTACTTC.

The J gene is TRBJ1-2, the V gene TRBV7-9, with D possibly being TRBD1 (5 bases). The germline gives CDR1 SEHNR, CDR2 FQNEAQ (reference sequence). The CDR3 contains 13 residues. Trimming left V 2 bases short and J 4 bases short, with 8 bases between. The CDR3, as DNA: TGTGCCAGCAGCTTATACGACAGCTATGGCTACACCTTC. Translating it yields CASSLYDSYGYTF.

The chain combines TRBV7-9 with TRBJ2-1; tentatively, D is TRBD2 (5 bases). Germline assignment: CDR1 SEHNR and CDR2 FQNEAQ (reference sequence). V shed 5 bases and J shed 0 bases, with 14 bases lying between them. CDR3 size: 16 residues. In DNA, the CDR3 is TGTGCCAGCAGCCCCCCCCAGCGGAGCTCCTACAATGAGCAGTTCTTC. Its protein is CASSPPQRSSYNEQFF.